These T cell receptor beta chains were read from a single sample in a study of glioma-infiltrating T cells. TCRdb used MiXCR to reprocess the multiplex PCR reads, holding one entry per CDR3 protein. The data hold 95,000 to 110,000 distinct CDR3 sequences, with 29% observed a single time. Sequencing input: glioma tissue, nonneoplastic brain tissue, or PBMCs (not recorded which). The receptors shown here come from a human donor with low-grade glioma or glioblastoma, undergoing nonglioma brain surgery, or in good health (not recorded which). The CDR3 runs from the conserved cysteine through the conserved F or W. The D gene is left open where the match is weak. Some rows mark clone size as missing; the rest say once, few, many or name a class of expanded clone.

J gene | D gene | V gene | clone size | CDR3 DNA | CDR3 protein
TRBJ2-3 | NA | TRBV12-3/TRBV12-4 | many | TGTGCCAGCAGTTTTATCGCAGGGGAGGCGCAGTATTTT | CASSFIAGEAQYF
TRBJ2-1 | TRBD2 | TRBV6-2/TRBV6-3 | many | TGTGCCAGCAGTTACGGTAGCGGGGACTCCTACAATGAGCAGTTCTTC | CASSYGSGDSYNEQFF
TRBJ1-1 | NA | TRBV6-2/TRBV6-3 | many | TGTGCCAGCAGTTACTCAGGTTGGAACACTGAAGCTTTCTTT | CASSYSGWNTEAFF
TRBJ2-1 | TRBD2 | TRBV6-2/TRBV6-3 | NA | TGTGCCAGCAGGGGGACTAGCGGGGGGGAGCAGTTCTTC | CASRGTSGGEQFF
TRBJ1-1 | NA | TRBV7-9 | many | TGTGCCAGCAGCTTACCGAGCTCGGGCACTGAAGCTTTCTTT | CASSLPSSGTEAFF
TRBJ2-1 | NA | TRBV4-3 | many | TGCGCCAGCAGCGCGATGCACGGGAGCTCCTACAATGAGCAGTTCTTC | CASSAMHGSSYNEQFF
TRBJ2-5 | NA | TRBV4-3 | many | TGCGCCAGCAGCCAAGTGCTAGGACCGACGGAGACCCAGTACTTC | CASSQVLGPTETQYF
TRBJ1-4 | NA | TRBV7-2 | many | TGTGCCATCGAGCTTAATAATGAAAAACTGTTTTTT | CAIELNNEKLFF
TRBJ1-2 | TRBD1 | TRBV12-3/TRBV12-4 | NA | TGTGCCAGCAGTTTGGGACAGAATGCGGCCTTCTATGGCTACACCTTC | CASSLGQNAAFYGYTF
TRBJ2-5 | NA | TRBV6-9 | NA | TGTGCCAGCAGTTACCCCTCCGAGACCCAGTACTTC | CASSYPSETQYF
TRBJ1-2 | NA | TRBV19 | NA | TGTGCCAGTACCACTCGCGAGGTCTATGGCTACGCCTTC | CASTTREVYGYAF
TRBJ2-5 | TRBD1 | TRBV6-5 | once | TGTGCCATCAGTTCGTCAGGACAGGGTGAAGAGACCCAGTACTTC | CAISSSGQGEETQYF
TRBJ2-3 | NA | TRBV2 | many | TGTGCCAGCAGTGGGGGAGACTTCACAGATACGCAGTATTTT | CASSGGDFTDTQYF
TRBJ2-7 | NA | TRBV19 | many | TGTGCCAGTAATCAGGGGATGGCCCACGAGCAGTACTTC | CASNQGMAHEQYF
TRBJ1-1 | NA | TRBV6-1 | many | TGTGCCAGCGCGGCACGACGGACGAACACTGAAGCTTTCTTT | CASAARRTNTEAFF
TRBJ2-3 | TRBD2 | TRBV20-1 | many | TGCAGTGCCCCGGGACTAGCGGGGCTAGACACGCAGTATTTT | CSAPGLAGLDTQYF
TRBJ1-1 | TRBD1 | TRBV7-9 | NA | TGTGCCAGCAGCTTAGACAGGGGGGGCACTGAAGATTTCTTT | CASSLDRGGTEDFF
TRBJ2-5 | NA | TRBV7-9 | few | TGTGCCAGCAGCTACCAGCCGAGAGAAGAGACCCAGTACTTC | CASSYQPREETQYF
TRBJ1-6 | NA | TRBV20-1 | many | TGCAGTGCTAGAGATGGCGTGCGGAATTCACCCCTCCACTTT | CSARDGVRNSPLHF
TRBJ1-5 | TRBD1 | TRBV7-2 | many | TGTGCCAGCAGCATTCGACAGGGCGGCGATCAGCCCCAGCATTTT | CASSIRQGGDQPQHF
TRBJ2-3 | NA | TRBV4-2 | many | TGTGCCAGCAGCCCGCGACTAAGACAGAACCCCACAGATACGCAGTATTTT | CASSPRLRQNPTDTQYF
TRBJ2-7 | NA | TRBV12-3/TRBV12-4 | few | TGTGCCAGCAGTTCGAGGAGGGCAGGGGGTACGTACGAGCAGTACTTC | CASSSRRAGGTYEQYF
TRBJ1-5 | TRBD1 | TRBV6-1 | many | TGTGCCACCCGTCACCTTCTTTCCGGGACAGGGGATCAGCCCCAGCATTTT | CATRHLLSGTGDQPQHF
TRBJ2-7 | NA | TRBV7-9 | NA | TGTGCCAGCAGCCTCCCCCTCCAGGGGGGAAATTTCCACGAGCAGTACTTC | CASSLPLQGGNFHEQYF
TRBJ1-3 | NA | TRBV6-1 | many | TGTGCCAGCACCAGGGCCTCTGGAAACACCATATATTTT | CASTRASGNTIYF
TRBJ2-1 | NA | TRBV27 | many | TGTGCCAGCAGTTTGACCTCCAACTCCAATGAGCAGTTCTTC | CASSLTSNSNEQFF
TRBJ1-5 | NA | TRBV7-3 | many | TGTGCCAGCAGCAACATAGGGAGCAATCAGCCCCAGCATTTT | CASSNIGSNQPQHF
TRBJ1-3 | NA | TRBV12-3/TRBV12-4 | NA | TGTGCCAGCATTCCCCATGCCGGAAACACCATATATTTT | CASIPHAGNTIYF
TRBJ2-2 | NA | TRBV7-2 | many | TGTGCCAGCAGCTTGGGCCGGAACACCGGGGAGCTGTTTTTT | CASSLGRNTGELFF
TRBJ2-3 | NA | TRBV11-1 | NA | TGTCTCAGCAGCCAAGTTAGTAGCTCGACAGATACGCAGTATTTT | CLSSQVSSSTDTQYF
TRBJ1-2 | NA | TRBV28 | many | TGTGCCAGCAGAGCTAACTATGGCTACACCTTC | CASRANYGYTF
TRBJ1-1 | NA | TRBV3-1 | many | TGTGCCAGCAGCCCTTGGGAGAACACTGAAGCTTTCTTT | CASSPWENTEAFF
TRBJ1-6 | NA | TRBV19 | NA | TGTGCCAGTAGAGGAAATGGGGGAGTGAATTCACCCCTCCACTTT | CASRGNGGVNSPLHF
TRBJ2-5 | TRBD2 | TRBV12-3/TRBV12-4 | few | TGTGCCAGCAGTTCTGGCGGGGGGGCGGTAGAGACCCAGTACTTC | CASSSGGGAVETQYF
TRBJ1-1 | NA | TRBV7-9 | many | TGTGCCAGCAGCTTTAGAGCTGACACTGAAGCTTTCTTT | CASSFRADTEAFF
TRBJ2-5 | TRBD2 | TRBV20-1 | many | TGCAGTGCGAGGACTAGTTATGAGACCCAGTACTTC | CSARTSYETQYF
TRBJ2-2 | TRBD2 | TRBV6-1 | few | TGTGCCAGCACCCCCAGCTTAATTGGGCAAGGGAGGGAAGCCACCGGGGAGCTGTTTTTT | CASTPSLIGQGREATGELFF
TRBJ2-7 | TRBD2 | TRBV7-9 | NA | TGTGCCAGCAGCCCGCCGGGACTAGCAGTCTACGAGCAGTACTTC | CASSPPGLAVYEQYF
TRBJ1-5 | NA | TRBV2 | NA | TGTGCCAGCAGTGATCAGGGGCTGGTCGGACAGCCCCAGCATTTT | CASSDQGLVGQPQHF
TRBJ2-3 | NA | TRBV18 | few | TGTGCCAGCTCACCACCTTCGAGAGCTTCAGATACGCAGTATTTT | CASSPPSRASDTQYF
TRBJ2-3 | NA | TRBV6-1 | many | TGTGCCAGCAGTACCCTTCGTCCCACAGATACGCAGTATTTT | CASSTLRPTDTQYF
TRBJ1-1 | NA | TRBV29-1 | many | TGCAGCATCCCACAGGCAAAAACTGAAGCTTTCTTT | CSIPQAKTEAFF
TRBJ1-5 | TRBD1 | TRBV20-1 | many | TGCAGCATGGGACAGGGAAGCAATCAGCCCCAGCATTTT | CSMGQGSNQPQHF
TRBJ1-5 | NA | TRBV19 | NA | TGTGCCAGTAGTATCTATGCCCAAGGGCAGCCCCAGCATTTT | CASSIYAQGQPQHF
TRBJ2-1 | TRBD2 | TRBV20-1 | many | TGCAGTGCCACCGGGACTAGCGGGGGGGAGGGATACAATGAGCAGTTCTTC | CSATGTSGGEGYNEQFF
TRBJ2-3 | NA | TRBV12-3/TRBV12-4 | many | TGTGCCAGCAGCACACCGGGACACAGCGGAAGCACAGATACGCAGTATTTT | CASSTPGHSGSTDTQYF
TRBJ1-4 | NA | TRBV18 | NA | TGTGCCAGCTCCTCGGACAGAACTAATGAAAAACTGCTTTTT | CASSSDRTNEKLLF
TRBJ2-1 | NA | TRBV7-2 | few | TGTGCCAGCAGCTCCCAGACTGGCCCCACTATCGAGCAGTTCTTC | CASSSQTGPTIEQFF
TRBJ1-1 | NA | TRBV5-1 | few | TGCGCCAGCAGCGGTGAGGGAGCCACTGAAGCTTTCTTT | CASSGEGATEAFF
TRBJ2-5 | NA | TRBV7-2 | few | TGTGCCAGCAGCCCCGCCCCCAGAGAGACCCAGTACTTC | CASSPAPRETQYF
TRBJ2-2 | TRBD2 | TRBV20-1 | few | TGCAGTGCAGCTAGCGGGGGGGCCCCCGGGGAGCTGTTTTTT | CSAASGGAPGELFF
TRBJ2-1 | NA | TRBV3-1 | NA | TGTGCCAGCAGCCAAACCGTCGGGGACGGAGTTCTTGGGCAGTTCTTC | CASSQTVGDGVLGQFF
TRBJ1-2 | NA | TRBV29-1 | few | TGCAGCGTTGCCCAGGGTAGTAGCTATGGCTACACCTTC | CSVAQGSSYGYTF
TRBJ1-1 | NA | TRBV5-1 | many | TGCGCCAGCAGCTACAACGCTTTTACTGAAGCTTTCTTT | CASSYNAFTEAFF
TRBJ2-2 | NA | TRBV19 | few | TGTGCCAGCGCCCCGGGGACACAGAACACCGGGGAGCTGTTTTTT | CASAPGTQNTGELFF
TRBJ2-3 | TRBD2 | TRBV2 | few | TGTGCCAGCAGGGGACTAGCGGGCCGCGCAGATACGCAGTATTTT | CASRGLAGRADTQYF
TRBJ1-2 | NA | TRBV20-1 | many | TGCAGTGCTAGCTTTCCTTCTATGGGCTACACCTTC | CSASFPSMGYTF
TRBJ2-1 | NA | TRBV6-4 | many | TGTGCCAGCAGTGACGGCAGGGGCGATGAGCAGTTCTTC | CASSDGRGDEQFF
TRBJ2-5 | NA | TRBV6-1 | many | TGTGCCAGCAGTACGGGGGTTCAAGAGACCCAGTACTTC | CASSTGVQETQYF